This entry lists 7 T cell receptor beta chains sequenced from one sample in a study of control samples from healthy donors and cancer patients. The method was immunoSEQ multiplex PCR; TCRdb's version includes in-frame clones alone and lacks a portion of them. The repertoire has 70,000 to 95,000 clones, approximately 90% of them found once; the top ten carry over 0.75%. Sequenced input: blood. These receptors originate from a woman in her twenties or thirties in good health.

The chain recombines TRBV7-8 with TRBJ1-1; 7 bases map to TRBD1. The CDR3 is 14 amino acids. V lost 1 base, J lost 10 bases, and 9 bases stayed unmatched. Looked up from germline, CDR1 is SGHVS and CDR2 is FQNEAQ. CDR3 bases: TGTGCCAGCAGCTTAGGGGAGGGCAGGGGGGGAGCTTTCTTT. Protein product: CASSLGEGRGGAFF.

V gene TRBV3-1 (or the pseudogene TRBV3-2) combines with J gene TRBJ2-2, with a weak D call TRBD2 (6 bases). Germline CDR1 LGHDT, CDR2 YNNKEL (reference sequence). The CDR3 is 17 residues long. With 0 bases removed from V and 1 base from J, the gap between germline ends came to 12 bases. In DNA form, the CDR3 reads TGTGCCAGCAGCCAAGAATGGCTAGCGAAGAACACCGGGGAGCTGTTTTTT. Protein sequence: CASSQEWLAKNTGELFF.

The chain is built from TRBV4-2 and TRBJ2-7, with D tentatively TRBD2 (6 bases). Germline loops: CDR1 LGHNA, CDR2 YNFKEQ. The CDR3 is 13 residues long. V dropped 4 bases and J dropped 5 bases, with 12 bases sitting between them. The CDR3 DNA sequence: TGTGCCAGCAGCCTCGGGCGGGGCCACGAGCAGTACTTC. Translation: CASSLGRGHEQYF.

The chain combines TRBV28 with TRBJ1-2, with 9 nucleotides matching TRBD1. This CDR3 region has 13 residues. The germline gives CDR1 MDHEN, CDR2 SYDVKM. Trimming took 5 bases from V and 4 from J; bases not matched to a gene: 2. CDR3 residues: CASSRQGGYGYTF. The CDR3 region has the DNA TGTGCCAGCAGTCGACAGGGGGGCTATGGCTACACCTTC.

The V call is TRBV18, the J call TRBJ2-1; D is unclear. V was trimmed by 3 bases and J by 6 bases, leaving 9 bases between them. The CDR3 has 13 residues. The V gene's germline CDR1 is KGHSH and CDR2 LQKENI. The CDR3 DNA sequence: TGTGCCAGCTCACCTGCCGTGGCCAATGAGCAGTTCTTC. The encoded protein is CASSPAVANEQFF.

This clone has only a few counts. The chain carries TRBV19 and TRBJ1-2; TRBD1 is a possible D gene (6 bases). The CDR3 length is 13 residues. The V gene's germline CDR1 is LNHDA and CDR2 SQIVND (reference sequence). The ends were cut back, 7 bases at V and 11 bases at J, with 20 bases in the middle. This CDR3 is CASTAPGGEGYTF. In DNA form, the CDR3 reads TGTGCCAGTACCGCCCCGGGGGGCGAAGGTTACACCTTC.

The chain is built from TRBV27 and TRBJ1-2; D unresolved. The germline V and J ends were trimmed by 4 bases and 4 bases, with 10 bases remaining between them. CDR1 is MNHEY, CDR2 SMNVEV, per germline (reference sequence). This CDR3 has 13 residues. CDR3 sequence (DNA): TGTGCCAGCAGTTCCGAGGGATTCTATGGCTACACCTTC. Encoded protein: CASSSEGFYGYTF.